Many counts were recorded for the clone carrying this T cell receptor (beta chain). What it binds is not known. Arm-PCR with iRepertoire HTBI primers amplified the CDR3 regions for these TCR beta libraries. TCRdb independently ran MiXCR on the multiplex PCR reads; one entry per CDR3 protein. The table lists 700,000 or so distinct CDR3 sequences, roughly 30% of them singletons. The data derive from a study of regulatory T cells in long-lasting Graves disease. Findings of the study overall: Among persistent patients, a larger number of public clonotypes were shared (about 2,700) than among newly diagnosed patients (966). Persistent cases of Graves' showed reduced TCR diversity relative to newly diagnosed patients.

Trimming left V 3 bases short and J 5 bases short, with 13 bases between. CDR3 length: 14 residues. CDR1 is SNHLY and CDR2 is FYNNEI in the germline V gene. Time point of the sample: persistent/refractory GD, antithyroid drugs over 5 years with positive TRAb. There was RNA extracted from PBMCs, and the TCR library was made from it. The chain uses TRBV2 and TRBJ2-5, with D unclear. This sequence was found in a female donor with Graves disease. Sequences were derived from peripheral blood mononuclear cells (PBMCs), sampled when the disease was refractory, from a patient treated with antithyroid drugs. The DNA of the CDR3 is TGTGCCAGCAGTGAGGAATACGCCGGGGAGACCCAGTACTTC. This translates into CASSEEYAGETQYF.